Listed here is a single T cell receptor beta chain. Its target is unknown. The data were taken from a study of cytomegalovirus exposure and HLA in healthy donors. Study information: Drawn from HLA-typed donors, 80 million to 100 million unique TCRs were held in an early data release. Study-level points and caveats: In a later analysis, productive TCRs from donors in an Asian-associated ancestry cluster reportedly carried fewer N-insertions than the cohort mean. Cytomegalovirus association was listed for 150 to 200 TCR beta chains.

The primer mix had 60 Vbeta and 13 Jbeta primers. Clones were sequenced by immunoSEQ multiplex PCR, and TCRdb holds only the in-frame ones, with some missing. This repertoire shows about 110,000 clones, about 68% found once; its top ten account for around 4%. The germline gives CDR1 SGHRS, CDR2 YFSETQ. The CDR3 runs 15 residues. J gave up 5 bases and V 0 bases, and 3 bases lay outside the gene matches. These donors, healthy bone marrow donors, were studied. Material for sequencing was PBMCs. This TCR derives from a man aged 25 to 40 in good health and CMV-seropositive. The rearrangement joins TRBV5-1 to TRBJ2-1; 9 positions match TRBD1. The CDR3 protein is CASSLGDRDDNEQFF. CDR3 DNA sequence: TGCGCCAGCAGCTTGGGGGACAGGGACGACAATGAGCAGTTCTTC.